What follows are 21 T cell receptor beta chains derived from one specimen sequenced in a study of cytomegalovirus exposure and HLA in healthy donors. PCR used 60 Vbeta primers and 13 Jbeta primers. Sequencing was performed with immunoSEQ multiplex PCR; in TCRdb, only in-frame clones are kept and a portion is missing. This repertoire shows 100,000 to 120,000 clones, approximately 74% found once; its top ten account for roughly 4.2%. The sequencing sample was made of PBMCs. These receptors were obtained from a woman in her forties in good health and CMV-seropositive.

The CDR3 DNA is TGTGCCAGCAGCTTAGGGGCCCAGGGCAATCAGCCCCAGCATTTT. It translates to CASSLGAQGNQPQHF. V gene TRBV7-9 combines with J gene TRBJ1-5; D is uncertain. Per germline, CDR1 SEHNR and CDR2 FQNEAQ (reference sequence). Trimming pared 1 base from V and 2 bases from J, leaving 9 bases between. The CDR3 spans 15 residues.

This clone came up a few times. V gene TRBV27 combines with J gene TRBJ2-7; 9 bases match TRBD1. After removal of 6 bases from V and 5 bases from J, the junction contained 5 bases not matched to a gene. From germline, CDR1 is MNHEY and CDR2 SMNVEV (reference sequence). The CDR3 runs to 13 residues. CDR3 loop: CASSRTGVHEQYF. DNA of the CDR3: TGTGCCAGCAGCCGGACAGGGGTTCACGAGCAGTACTTC.

V usage is TRBV19 and J usage is TRBJ2-1, with D uncertain. The CDR3 is 13 amino acids. V was cut by 3 bases and J by 4 bases, with 7 bases left in between. The germline CDR1 and CDR2 sequences are LNHDA and SQIVND (reference sequence). CDR3 region: CASSMTGYNEQFF. Written as DNA, the CDR3 is TGTGCCAGTAGTATGACTGGTTACAATGAGCAGTTCTTC.

This clone has just one count. CDR3 DNA: TGTGCCAGCAGTGAAGTTGAGGTGTTTGGGGGCGCCGGGACTGAAGCTTTCTTT. Its protein is CASSEVEVFGGAGTEAFF. The J gene is TRBJ1-1, the V gene TRBV6-1, with D tentatively TRBD1 (6 bases). Deletions cut 1 base from V and 5 bases from J, with 23 bases between. The CDR3 length is 18 residues. Germline V CDR1 and CDR2: MNHNS, SASEGT.

J is TRBJ1-5 and V is TRBV6-5; D gene uncertain. V was trimmed by 9 bases and J by 7 bases, leaving 16 bases between them. Germline-derived CDR1 and CDR2 are MNHEY and SVGAGI. CDR3 length: 13 amino acids. The CDR3: CASGARQHQPQHF. CDR3 nucleotides: TGTGCCAGTGGAGCACGCCAACACCAGCCCCAGCATTTT.

The V gene is TRBV2, the J gene TRBJ1-5; the D gene is possibly TRBD1 (5 bases). This CDR3 is built from 14 residues. CDR1 and CDR2 (germline): SNHLY, FYNNEI. V was clipped by 6 bases and J by 3 bases, with 12 bases between them. CDR3 in DNA: TGTGCCAGCAGCTTAACAGGTAACAATCAGCCCCAGCATTTT. It is translated as CASSLTGNNQPQHF.

The chain carries TRBV15 and TRBJ1-5, with 10 bases identical to TRBD1. Germline V lookup: CDR1 LNHNV, CDR2 YYDKDF (reference sequence). The ends lost 4 bases at V and 7 bases at J; junction bases unmatched: 7. This CDR3 spans 15 amino acids. The CDR3 DNA reads as TGTGCCACCAGCACGTTAGACAGGGGGCAACAGCCCCAGCATTTT. Translated: CATSTLDRGQQPQHF. Together with reference TRBV15 and TRBJ1-5, the CDR3 gives the full variable domain: DAMVIQNPRYQVTQFGKPVTLSCSQTLNHNVMYWYQQKSSQAPKLLFHYYDKDFNNEADTPDNFQSRRPNTSFCFLDIRSPGLGDTAMYLCATSTLDRGQQPQHFGDGTRLSIL.

The chain joins TRBV21-1 to TRBJ2-7; the tabulated D call, TRBD2, remains unverified against the DNA. TRBV21-1 has pseudogene status. CDR3 length: 16 residues. CDR3 coding DNA: TGTGCCAGCAGCAAAGGGGAAAGTAGCGGGTTCTACGAGCAGTACTTC. It encodes CASSKGESSGFYEQYF.

The chain joins TRBV5-1 to TRBJ2-2, with 9 bases that match TRBD1. The germline gives CDR1 SGHRS, CDR2 YFSETQ. V trimming: 0 bases; J trimming: 6 bases; junction bases outside the gene matches: 9. The CDR3 loop spans 17 amino acids. The CDR3 loop is CASSLGGTGTVSGELFF. The DNA for the CDR3 is TGCGCCAGCAGCTTGGGTGGGACAGGGACTGTCTCCGGGGAGCTGTTTTTT.

V usage is TRBV6-1 and J usage is TRBJ2-7; TRBD1 matches at 7 bases. Germline V CDR1 and CDR2: MNHNS, SASEGT. Losses at the gene ends were 4 bases for V and 2 bases for J; bases not matched to a gene: 11. There are 16 residues in the CDR3. CDR3 sequence: CASSVHKGTAPYEQYF. CDR3 DNA: TGTGCCAGCAGTGTACACAAGGGGACAGCTCCCTACGAGCAGTACTTC.

This clone was found a few times. The chain carries TRBV18 and TRBJ2-1; a weak D match, TRBD1 (5 bases). V lost 4 bases, J lost 5 bases, and 9 bases lay in between. The germline gives CDR1 KGHSH, CDR2 LQKENI. This CDR3 is 13 amino acids long. CDR3 nucleotide sequence: TGTGCCAGCTCACGACAGCTAAACAATGAGCAGTTCTTC. Its translation: CASSRQLNNEQFF. The whole variable domain, filled in from reference TRBV18 and TRBJ2-1, reads NAGVMQNPRHLVRRRGQEARLRCSPMKGHSHVYWYRQLPEEGLKFMVYLQKENIIDESGMPKERFSAEFPKEGPSILRIQQVVRGDSAAYFCASSRQLNNEQFFGPGTRLTVL.

V is TRBV5-4 and J is TRBJ2-5; 9 bases line up with TRBD2. J lost 5 bases, V lost 4 bases, and 6 bases had no gene match. Germline CDR1 is SGHNT and CDR2 is YYREEE (reference sequence). This CDR3 is built from 14 residues. The CDR3 DNA sequence: TGTGCCAGCAGCCTTAGCGGGAGCGGCGAGACCCAGTACTTC. Its protein is CASSLSGSGETQYF.

This clone was found once. The J gene is TRBJ2-1, the V gene TRBV7-3; 10 bases are a match to TRBD2. This CDR3 has 15 residues. Trimming removed 5 bases from V and 5 bases from J; junction bases left unmatched: 6. Looked up from germline, CDR1 is SGHTA and CDR2 is FQGTGA. The CDR3 sequence is CASSGEGLANNEQFF. CDR3 DNA: TGTGCCAGCAGCGGAGAGGGACTAGCGAACAATGAGCAGTTCTTC.

The rearrangement links TRBV9 to TRBJ1-5, with 8 bases that match TRBD1. V lost 3 bases and J lost 6; bases outside the gene matches: 5. The germline V gene encodes CDR1 SGDLS and CDR2 YYNGEE. The CDR3 runs 14 residues. CDR3 sequence reads: CASSATGEGQPQHF. The CDR3 region has the DNA TGTGCCAGCAGCGCGACAGGGGAGGGTCAGCCCCAGCATTTT.

V usage is TRBV7-6 and J usage is TRBJ2-3; 10 bases map to TRBD1. Germline values: CDR1 SGHVS, CDR2 FNYEAQ. Trimming removed 3 bases from V and 5 bases from J; junction bases left unmatched: 2. This CDR3 contains 14 residues. The CDR3 is CASSFGQGGDTQYF. CDR3 bases: TGTGCCAGCAGCTTTGGACAGGGGGGAGATACGCAGTATTTT.

This clone was detected only a few times. J is TRBJ2-5 and V is TRBV29-1, with 10 bases identical to TRBD1. Germline loops: CDR1 SQVTM, CDR2 ANQGSEA. With V trimmed by 6 bases and J by 4 bases, 2 bases remained unmatched. This CDR3 region has 12 residues. CDR3 loop: CSVGTGAETQYF. CDR3 bases: TGCAGCGTGGGGACAGGGGCAGAGACCCAGTACTTC.

The chain combines TRBV5-1 with TRBJ1-1, with D possibly matching TRBD1 (5 bases). Germline CDR1 reads SGHRS; CDR2 reads YFSETQ. V was pared by 0 bases and J by 1 base, with 10 bases between. This CDR3 region has 15 residues. The CDR3 DNA reads TGCGCCAGCAGCTTGGTCGGGACTCAGAACACTGAAGCTTTCTTT. This encodes CASSLVGTQNTEAFF.

The CDR3 is CASSHRRGSGNTIYF. CDR3 in DNA: TGCGCCAGCAGCCACCGACGGGGCTCTGGAAACACCATATATTTT. J is TRBJ1-3 and V is TRBV4-1, with D unclear. Germline-derived CDR1 and CDR2 are MGHRA and YSYEKL. Trimming stripped 3 bases from V and 0 bases from J, with 9 bases between. This CDR3 has 15 amino acids.

V and J are TRBV27 and TRBJ1-1; TRBD1 is a possible D gene (5 bases). V lost 5 bases, J lost 4 bases, and 11 bases lay in between. Germline V gene sequence: CDR1 MNHEY, CDR2 SMNVEV (reference sequence). There are 13 residues in the CDR3. The CDR3 nucleotides are TGTGCCAGCAGTCGGCCCGGGGGCACTGAAGCTTTCTTT. Amino acid sequence: CASSRPGGTEAFF.

The chain joins TRBV9 to TRBJ2-1, with 7 bases identical to TRBD2. This CDR3 is 13 amino acids long. V gave up 3 bases and J gave up 10 bases; unmatched junction bases: 7. CDR1 and CDR2 from the germline V gene are SGDLS and YYNGEE. The CDR3: CASSAAVTSEQFF. Here the CDR3 DNA reads TGTGCCAGCAGCGCGGCGGTGACTAGCGAGCAGTTCTTC.

V and J are TRBV5-4 and TRBJ2-2; 8 bases map to TRBD2. CDR1 is SGHNT and CDR2 is YYREEE in the germline V gene (reference sequence). This CDR3 has 17 residues. The trim removed 6 bases at V and 1 base at J, leaving 11 bases unmatched. CDR3 DNA: TGTGCCAGCACCCCGGGGGGGGCCTCTGGGAACACCGGGGAGCTGTTTTTT. As protein: CASTPGGASGNTGELFF.